These 23 T cell receptor beta chains share one sample of origin, sequenced in a study of cytomegalovirus exposure and HLA in healthy donors. PCR involved 60 Vbeta and 13 Jbeta primers. Clones were read by immunoSEQ multiplex PCR, and TCRdb kept only the in-frame ones, dropping some. The sample has 120,000 or so clones, 65% to 80% seen once. The sequenced sample consisted of PBMCs. The receptors here all came from a human donor in good health.

The V and J genes are TRBV6-6 and TRBJ2-1; 11 positions match TRBD1. This CDR3 has 16 amino acids. V shed 6 bases, J shed 1 base, and the junction held 5 bases outside the gene matches. The germline gives CDR1 MNHNY, CDR2 SVGAGI (reference sequence). DNA for the CDR3: TGTGCCAGCAGCCTAGGACAGGGGGCTTCCTACAATGAGCAGTTCTTC. Amino acids: CASSLGQGASYNEQFF.

The chain recombines TRBV4-1 with TRBJ2-7, with 7 bases identical to TRBD2. The CDR3 runs 14 residues. V trimming: 4 bases; J trimming: 1 base; junction bases outside the gene matches: 4. Germline lookup yields CDR1 MGHRA and CDR2 YSYEKL. The CDR3 region has the DNA TGCGCCAGCAGCCCGGGACTACCATCCTACGAGCAGTACTTC. It is translated as CASSPGLPSYEQYF.

Of note for this clone: One end of the junction fails to match germline, which may point to a read error. The rearrangement links TRBV28 to TRBJ2-6, with 10 bases matching TRBD1. The V gene's germline CDR1 is MDHEN and CDR2 SYDVKM. The CDR3 covers 18 residues. Here the CDR3 DNA reads TGTGCCAGCAGTATTCCGGGACAGGGGCTCACTGGGGCCAACGGCCTGACTTTC. Protein sequence: CASSIPGQGLTGANGLTF.

The rearrangement uses TRBV25-1 and TRBJ2-7; 10 nucleotides line up with TRBD1. The germline CDR1 and CDR2 sequences are MGHDK and SYGVNS. Trimming removed 8 bases from V and 2 bases from J; junction bases left unmatched: 6. This CDR3 has 14 residues. The CDR3 protein is CASGQGGRAYEQYF. The DNA for the CDR3 is TGTGCCAGCGGACAGGGGGGAAGGGCCTACGAGCAGTACTTC.

The chain employs TRBV21-1 and TRBJ2-5; the table's D call, TRBD2, has no DNA check behind it. TRBV21-1 is a recognized pseudogene. The CDR3 length is 16 residues. CDR3 coding DNA: TGTGCCAGCAGCAATGTGGGACTAGCGGGACAAGAGACCCAGTACTTC. Its translation is CASSNVGLAGQETQYF.

V and J are TRBV2 and TRBJ2-7, with 14 bases lining up with TRBD2. This CDR3 comprises 15 residues. From germline, CDR1 is SNHLY and CDR2 FYNNEI. Losses at the gene ends were 4 bases for V and 6 bases for J; bases not matched to a gene: 5. The CDR3 DNA is TGTGCCAGCAGTGCCGGACTAGCGGGAGGTATCGAGCAGTACTTC. Translation gives CASSAGLAGGIEQYF.

This clone has only one observation. This chain uses TRBV7-2 with TRBJ1-1; no clear D gene. Germline V gene lookup returns CDR1 SGHTA and CDR2 FQGNSA. The CDR3 is made up of 11 amino acids. The germline V and J ends were trimmed by 5 bases and 9 bases, with 10 bases remaining between them. The CDR3, as DNA: TGTGCCAGCAGCCCAAGACACCAAGCTTTCTTT. Its protein product is CASSPRHQAFF.

The sample holds a few counts of this clone. V gene TRBV11-2 combines with J gene TRBJ1-2; maybe TRBD1 (6 bases). Germline CDR1 is SGHAT and CDR2 is FQNNGV. V was trimmed by 2 bases and J by 5 bases, leaving 12 bases between them. The CDR3 is 14 amino acids. In nucleotides, the CDR3 is TGTGCCAGCAGCTTATCAGGGGCAGGGTATGGCTACACCTTC. Amino acid sequence: CASSLSGAGYGYTF.

DNA for the CDR3: TGCAGTGCCGCGAAGACCCAGTACTTC. Its protein is CSAAKTQYF. The chain is built from TRBV20-1 and TRBJ2-5; D not certain. Germline V gene data show CDR1 as DFQATT and CDR2 as SNEGSKA (reference sequence). V was cut by 6 bases and J by 6 bases, with 5 bases left in between. This CDR3 spans 9 amino acids.

The chain joins TRBV2 to TRBJ1-1; D is uncertain. Trimming cost V 8 bases and J 4 bases, with 17 bases left between them. The germline CDR1 and CDR2 sequences are SNHLY and FYNNEI. The length of the CDR3 is 14 residues. The CDR3 region has the DNA TGTGCCAGCCGTTACCCAGCGGGGTTCACTGAAGCTTTCTTT. Protein sequence: CASRYPAGFTEAFF.

The genes are TRBV28 and TRBJ1-2, with 7 bases fitting TRBD1. Germline CDR1 MDHEN, CDR2 SYDVKM. Germline trimming cut 4 bases from V and 3 bases from J; bases unmatched to any gene: 14. The CDR3 is 17 residues long. The CDR3 loop reads CASSSPGQTRRDYGYTF. CDR3 DNA: TGTGCCAGCAGTTCCCCGGGACAGACAAGACGAGACTATGGCTACACCTTC.

The V gene is TRBV6-6, the J gene TRBJ2-7; TRBD1 agrees at 7 bases. Per germline, CDR1 MNHNY and CDR2 SVGAGI (reference sequence). There are 12 residues in the CDR3. V lost 7 bases and J lost 2; bases outside the gene matches: 2. CDR3 sequence (DNA): TGTGCCAGCAAACAGGGGACCTACGAGCAGTACTTC. It encodes CASKQGTYEQYF.

The chain uses TRBV5-1 and TRBJ1-4; TRBD1 matches at 9 bases. This CDR3 comprises 15 residues. The junction had 5 bases not matched to a gene; V was cut back by 5 bases and J by 3 bases. Germline lookup yields CDR1 SGHRS and CDR2 YFSETQ. CDR3 amino acids: CASRPRQGANEKLFF. The CDR3 DNA reads TGCGCCAGCAGGCCTCGACAGGGGGCTAATGAAAAACTGTTTTTT.

V usage is TRBV14 and J usage is TRBJ2-7, with D possibly being TRBD1 (6 bases). Germline V CDR1 and CDR2: SGHDN, FVKESK. This CDR3 spans 15 amino acids. Trimming shortened V by 0 bases and J by 2 bases, and 11 bases separated the two germline ends. The CDR3 here is CASSQEVQGPYEQYF. DNA for the CDR3: TGTGCCAGCAGCCAAGAAGTACAGGGACCCTACGAGCAGTACTTC.

This chain links TRBV7-6 with TRBJ1-6; no clear D gene. Germline V CDR1 and CDR2: SGHVS, FNYEAQ. Trimming stripped 5 bases from V and 10 bases from J, with 9 bases between. The length of the CDR3 is 12 residues. The CDR3 region is CASSPNRSPLHF. The CDR3 DNA reads TGTGCCAGCAGCCCTAACCGGTCACCCCTCCACTTT.

This sequence joins TRBV7-8 and TRBJ2-1; the match to TRBD2 covers 12 bases. Unmatched junction bases numbered 13, after V lost 5 bases and J lost 8 bases. Per the germline V gene, CDR1 is SGHVS and CDR2 is FQNEAQ. The CDR3 spans 17 residues. CDR3 bases: TGTGCCAGCAGCGTCTGGACTAGCGGGACCCTCACTCATGAGCAGTTCTTC. It codes for CASSVWTSGTLTHEQFF.

The chain joins TRBV7-6 to TRBJ2-1; 9 bases are a match to TRBD1. Germline V gives CDR1 SGHVS, CDR2 FNYEAQ. CDR3 size: 17 residues. J gave up 4 bases and V 5 bases, and 12 bases lay outside the gene matches. The CDR3 spells CASSLLGDRGIYNEQFF. The CDR3 DNA follows: TGTGCCAGCAGCCTCCTCGGAGACAGGGGGATATACAATGAGCAGTTCTTC.

This chain joins TRBV5-1 and TRBJ1-1, with TRBD1 matching over 7 bases. The CDR3 runs 16 residues. Unmatched junction bases numbered 12, after V lost 7 bases and J lost 0 bases. Germline V gives CDR1 SGHRS, CDR2 YFSETQ. This chain's CDR3 is CASQPFDRVMNTEAFF. CDR3 nucleotides: TGCGCCAGCCAACCATTTGACAGGGTAATGAACACTGAAGCTTTCTTT.

In its sample, this clone was seen once. The chain is built from TRBV5-1 and TRBJ1-1, with D perhaps TRBD1 (5 bases). Trimming took 4 bases from V and 1 from J, leaving 14 bases between them. The CDR3 totals 15 residues. Germline-derived CDR1 and CDR2 are SGHRS and YFSETQ. The CDR3 sequence: CASSQSWGRNTEAFF. As DNA, the CDR3 is TGCGCCAGCAGCCAGTCTTGGGGCAGGAACACTGAAGCTTTCTTT.

The chain links TRBV2 to TRBJ2-5; 11 bases line up with TRBD2. This CDR3 has 17 residues. Looked up from germline, CDR1 is SNHLY and CDR2 is FYNNEI. With 1 base clipped from V and 3 bases from J, the junction kept 7 bases outside the gene matches. The CDR3 here is CASSEGPLAGGKETQYF. The CDR3 region has the DNA TGTGCCAGCAGTGAAGGTCCCCTAGCGGGAGGCAAAGAGACCCAGTACTTC.

The sample holds one count of this clone. The V gene is TRBV29-1, the J gene TRBJ1-5; TRBD1 agrees at 7 bases. CDR1 SQVTM and CDR2 ANQGSEA come from the germline V gene. The CDR3 sequence is 12 residues long. The junction had 2 bases not matched to a gene; V was cut back by 6 bases and J by 3 bases. The CDR3 bases are TGCAGCGTGGGACAGTCCAATCAGCCCCAGCATTTT. Translated: CSVGQSNQPQHF.

This chain connects TRBV7-3 to TRBJ2-5, with 9 bases fitting TRBD1. Germline lookup yields CDR1 SGHTA and CDR2 FQGTGA. The V and J ends lost 2 bases and 5 bases, in that order; junction bases with no gene match: 3. The CDR3 contains 14 residues. The DNA of the CDR3 is TGTGCCAGCAGCTTAGGGGGGACAGGGGAGACCCAGTACTTC. Encoded protein: CASSLGGTGETQYF.

The rearrangement uses TRBV2 and TRBJ1-4, with D tentatively TRBD1 (6 bases). The CDR3 contains 14 residues. V lost 3 bases, J lost 8 bases, and 13 bases lay in between. Germline CDR1 reads SNHLY; CDR2 reads FYNNEI. The CDR3 DNA reads TGTGCCAGCAGTGATGAACAGGGAGGGGAAAAACTGTTTTTT. Protein sequence: CASSDEQGGEKLFF.